These T cell receptor beta chains were read from a single sample in a study of blood T cell repertoires in COVID-19. TCRdb's copy holds only in-frame clones and misses some; the assay was immunoSEQ multiplex PCR. This table holds some 210,000 clones, about 90% found once. Sequenced: peripheral blood. The receptors derive from a man aged 60 to 75 with COVID-19, enrolled during active disease. CDR3s include the opening cysteine and the closing phenylalanine or tryptophan.

J gene | V gene | CDR3 protein
TRBJ2-2 | TRBV19 | CASSVPSNTGELFF
TRBJ1-1 | TRBV19 | CATTDQITEAFF
TRBJ2-7 | TRBV9 | CASSVGITVGHEQYF
TRBJ2-4 | TRBV12-5 | CASGLVQGHLAKNIQYF
TRBJ1-6 | TRBV6-2/TRBV6-3 | CASSYSHPSSPLHF
TRBJ1-4 | TRBV5-1 | CASSAGGTGILDEKLFF
TRBJ1-5 | TRBV7-8 | CASSSGGWNQPQHF
TRBJ2-1 | TRBV6-6 | CASSSRETGANEQFF
TRBJ1-1 | TRBV5-1 | CASSPRGRQGSTEAFF
TRBJ2-7 | TRBV11-2 | CASSSQGGRGLFEQYF
TRBJ2-7 | TRBV12-3/TRBV12-4 | CASSFGGEQYF
TRBJ1-1 | TRBV25-1 | CASSAGQGMTEAFF
TRBJ2-6 | TRBV4-3 | CASSQDYRANGANVLTF
TRBJ2-1 | TRBV18 | CASSPAISGSRGEQFF
TRBJ2-5 | TRBV15 | CATSSPKIIEGGRETQYF
TRBJ1-5 | TRBV5-1 | CASSQGISNQPQHF
TRBJ1-2 | TRBV2 | CASSEASGYGYTF
TRBJ1-2 | TRBV30 | CAWSGQGAEGYTF
TRBJ2-7 | TRBV7-2 | CASSPGGSGAREQYF
TRBJ1-1 | TRBV7-9 | CASSSRTGGNTEAFF
TRBJ2-1 | TRBV12-5 | CATAPSSYNEQFF
TRBJ1-1 | TRBV10-3 | CATLKIDRLNTEAFF
TRBJ2-1 | TRBV4-1 | CASSPVRGGLSYNEQFF
TRBJ2-7 | TRBV11-2 | CASQNDRLAYEQYF
TRBJ2-7 | TRBV2 | CASREAGGLLEQYF
TRBJ2-1 | TRBV6-5 | CASSFRGDYNEQFF
TRBJ1-1 | TRBV6-5 | CASRFTQGPNTEAFF
TRBJ2-1 | TRBV14 | CASSQAGWDGGNEQFF
TRBJ2-7 | TRBV7-9 | CASTQSSGRISYEQYF
TRBJ1-5 | TRBV24-1 | CATSALTGTGGKGNQPQHF
TRBJ1-3 | TRBV19 | CASSIDAGQVQSGSGNTIYF
TRBJ2-5 | TRBV19 | CASSSPRRGSLETQYF
TRBJ1-5 | TRBV18 | CASSPIGQGGNQPQHF
TRBJ1-1 | TRBV28 | CASRVQGPRNTEAFF
TRBJ1-5 | TRBV19 | CASSLQGARSNQPQHF
TRBJ2-5 | TRBV27 | CASRQDRGRETQYF
TRBJ2-2 | TRBV10-2 | CASRLTGGELKNTGELFF
TRBJ1-1 | TRBV27 | CASSTSLNTEAFF
TRBJ2-7 | TRBV7-9 | CASSLDTGTGTYEQYF
TRBJ1-5 | TRBV24-1 | CATSPGGQGNQPQHF
TRBJ2-7 | TRBV6-5 | CASRSSQVKSYEQYF
TRBJ2-7 | TRBV5-1 | CASSLGQYELKSYEQYF
TRBJ1-1 | TRBV12-5 | CASELQNTEAFF
TRBJ2-3 | TRBV9 | CASSVGGGGTDTQYF
TRBJ1-5 | TRBV19 | CATQTGGQGASQPQHF
TRBJ2-2 | TRBV4-3 | CASSPRLAGNTGELFF
TRBJ1-1 | TRBV29-1 | CSVAVGDTEAFF
TRBJ1-1 | TRBV29-1 | CSVDWTGGSTEAFF
TRBJ1-4 | TRBV28 | CASSLRGLVNEKLFF
TRBJ2-7 | TRBV5-1 | CASSLGLADLSSYEQYF
TRBJ1-2 | TRBV6-1 | CASGWRDSNYGYTF
TRBJ1-2 | TRBV9 | CASSVEARGYTF
TRBJ1-1 | TRBV15 | CATSPDRGLKRNTEAFF
TRBJ1-4 | TRBV28 | CASSGPSTNEKLFF
TRBJ2-7 | TRBV20-1 | CSASPGQGRSHEQYF
TRBJ2-3 | TRBV27 | CASSSGTGGAGGADTQYF
TRBJ1-4 | TRBV29-1 | CSVRGGSDEKLFF
TRBJ2-3 | TRBV27 | CASRLTTGRDTQYF
TRBJ1-5 | TRBV11-2 | CASSLAGNNQPQHF